This paragraph reports one TCR beta chain. This record comes from a study of blood T cell repertoires in COVID-19. V gave up 4 bases and J gave up 4 bases; unmatched junction bases: 9. Germline CDR1 is SGHNT and CDR2 is YENEEA. The CDR3 is 15 residues long. The table came from immunoSEQ multiplex PCR; TCRdb's copy has only in-frame clones and leaves some out. The sample lists some 120,000 clones; roughly 80% were seen once. The TCR was taken from a human donor in a cohort sampled during active COVID-19. This chain uses TRBV11-3 with TRBJ2-7, with 8 bases identical to TRBD2. The sequenced sample was peripheral blood. CDR3: CASSSSLAGEYEQYF. The DNA of the CDR3 is TGTGCCAGCAGCTCATCCCTAGCGGGCGAATACGAGCAGTACTTC.